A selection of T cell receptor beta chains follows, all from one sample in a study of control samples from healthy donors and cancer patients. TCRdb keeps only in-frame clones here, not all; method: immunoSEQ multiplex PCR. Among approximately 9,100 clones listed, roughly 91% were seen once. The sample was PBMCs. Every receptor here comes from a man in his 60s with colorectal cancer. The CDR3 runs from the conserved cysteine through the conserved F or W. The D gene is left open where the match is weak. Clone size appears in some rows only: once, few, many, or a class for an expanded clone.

TGTGCCAGCAGTCCCTTCGGTCCCACAGATACGCAGTATTTT,CASSPFGPTDTQYF,TRBJ2-3,TRBV2,.,.
TGTGCCACCAGCAGGGACAGGGGGCCCCGCGAGCAGTACTTC,CATSRDRGPREQYF,TRBJ2-7,TRBV15,TRBD1,.
TGTGCCAGCAGTGAAAAGACAATCGGATTCTGGGAAAAACTGTTTTTT,CASSEKTIGFWEKLFF,TRBJ1-4,TRBV6-1,.,few
TGCAGCGTCGAGACATCGGATGGCTACACCTTC,CSVETSDGYTF,TRBJ1-2,TRBV29-1,.,.
TGTGCCAGCAGTCCACGGACAGGGGGCTTCCCCGCTTTAGGTTCACCCCTCCACTTT,CASSPRTGGFPALGSPLHF,TRBJ1-6,TRBV6-6,TRBD1,.
TGCGCCAGCAGCCAACTACAGGGGGAAGACGGCTACACCTTC,CASSQLQGEDGYTF,TRBJ1-2,TRBV4-3,TRBD1,.
TGTGCCAGCAGCCAAGAATGGACAGGGATGATTCCCCAGCATTTT,CASSQEWTGMIPQHF,TRBJ1-5,TRBV4-2,TRBD1,.
TGCGCCAGCAGCTTGGAAGTCGGAGGGATGAATGGCTACACCTTC,CASSLEVGGMNGYTF,TRBJ1-2,TRBV5-1,.,.
TGTGCCAGCAGCTTGGGGGCGAATACAGGGCCAACTAATGAAAAACTGTTTTTT,CASSLGANTGPTNEKLFF,TRBJ1-4,TRBV13,.,.
TGTGCCAGCAGCAAGAGACCGGGACTAGCGGGGGGGCAAGAGACCCAGTACTTC,CASSKRPGLAGGQETQYF,TRBJ2-5,TRBV7-2,TRBD2,.
TGCAGCGTTGATAGGACAGGGTTTGGCTACACCTTC,CSVDRTGFGYTF,TRBJ1-2,TRBV29-1,TRBD1,once
TGTGCCAGCAGTTTCGGCGGTGGCTACACCTTC,CASSFGGGYTF,TRBJ1-2,TRBV27,.,.
TGTGCCAGCAGTTTATGGGTCCTTCAGGGGCCGGGGGAGGCCCAGTACTTC,CASSLWVLQGPGEAQYF,TRBJ2-5,TRBV28,.,.
TGCGCCAGCAGGTCTGGGACAGGGGGCGAATCCTATGGCTACACCTTC,CASRSGTGGESYGYTF,TRBJ1-2,TRBV4-3,TRBD1,.
TGTGCCAGCTCACCTATGGGACAGGAGGCTAACTATGGCTACACCTTC,CASSPMGQEANYGYTF,TRBJ1-2,TRBV18,TRBD1,.